Listed here are 9 T cell receptor beta chains from one sample, sequenced in a study of cytomegalovirus exposure and HLA in healthy donors. Profiling relied on immunoSEQ multiplex PCR, and the TCRdb table lists in-frame clones only, not all of them. Here the sample spans fewer than 250,000 clones, 86% being singletons. Sequenced input: PBMCs. These receptors were collected from a woman aged 18-29 years in good health and CMV-seronegative.

The CDR3 here is CASSRDRVRGELFF. In DNA, the CDR3 is TGTGCCAGCAGCCGTGACAGGGTCCGGGGGGAGCTGTTTTTT. The chain combines TRBV11-2 with TRBJ2-2; 7 bases map to TRBD1. Trimming took 5 bases from V and 8 from J; bases not matched to a gene: 8. The CDR3 is 14 residues long. Germline CDR1 SGHAT, CDR2 FQNNGV.

The chain links TRBV12-5 to TRBJ1-1, with D possibly TRBD1 on 5 matching bases. This CDR3 is built from 12 residues. V was clipped by 5 bases and J by 6 bases, with 10 bases between them. CDR1 and CDR2 (germline): LGHNT, FRNRAP. The CDR3 loop reads CASGTTTAEAFF. The CDR3 nucleotides read TGTGCTAGTGGTACAACGACAGCTGAAGCTTTCTTT.

This chain joins TRBV4-2 and TRBJ1-2; D remains ambiguous. The CDR3 runs to 15 residues. From germline, CDR1 is LGHNA and CDR2 YNFKEQ. Trimming shortened V by 0 bases and J by 5 bases, and 13 bases separated the two germline ends. The CDR3 here is CASSQDLVQTYGYTF. The CDR3 nucleotides are TGTGCCAGCAGCCAAGATTTAGTGCAGACTTATGGCTACACCTTC.

V usage is TRBV5-1 and J usage is TRBJ1-4; 9 nucleotides match TRBD1. The CDR3 is 14 amino acids. V trimming: 4 bases; J trimming: 7 bases; junction bases outside the gene matches: 5. Looked up from germline, CDR1 is SGHRS and CDR2 is YFSETQ. The CDR3 bases are TGCGCCAGCAGCCGAGGGACAGGGTTTGAAAAACTGTTTTTT. It is translated as CASSRGTGFEKLFF.

The chain recombines TRBV28 with TRBJ1-5; TRBD1 matches 7 bases. In germline, CDR1 is MDHEN, CDR2 SYDVKM. The CDR3 extends over 16 amino acids. The J segment lost 2 bases and the V segment lost 5 bases, leaving 9 bases of the junction unmatched. CDR3 sequence (DNA): TGTGCCAGCAGTACTCGGACAGGCGGACGCAATCAGCCCCAGCATTTT. This encodes CASSTRTGGRNQPQHF.

This clone came up a few times. The chain uses TRBV6-4 and TRBJ2-3, with D possibly matching TRBD1 (6 bases). Trimming took off 6 bases at V and 0 bases at J, with 13 bases between the two ends. This CDR3 contains 15 residues. Looked up from germline, CDR1 is MRHNA and CDR2 is SNTAGT. For the CDR3, the DNA is TGTGCCAGCAGCCTCCTGGGACACAGCACAGATACGCAGTATTTT. It encodes CASSLLGHSTDTQYF.

The genes are TRBV28 and TRBJ2-7, with TRBD2 matching over 7 bases. The CDR3 is 13 amino acids. The trim removed 4 bases at V and 3 bases at J, leaving 3 bases unmatched. The germline V gene encodes CDR1 MDHEN and CDR2 SYDVKM. The CDR3 sequence is CASSWWEGYEQYF. The CDR3 DNA is TGTGCCAGCAGTTGGTGGGAGGGCTACGAGCAGTACTTC.

This chain joins TRBV4-2 and TRBJ2-5, with D tentatively TRBD2 (6 bases). CDR1 LGHNA and CDR2 YNFKEQ come from the germline V gene. V was trimmed by 6 bases and J by 1 base, leaving 15 bases between them. The CDR3 length is 15 residues. CDR3 DNA sequence: TGTGCCAGCAGGCGCAAGGAGGGCCCCCAAGAGACCCAGTACTTC. It encodes CASRRKEGPQETQYF.

The chain recombines TRBV10-3 with TRBJ1-3, with D perhaps TRBD1 (6 bases). This CDR3 contains 14 residues. Per the germline V gene, CDR1 is ENHRY and CDR2 is SYGVKD. With 6 bases removed from V and 2 bases from J, the gap between germline ends came to 11 bases. The CDR3 DNA follows: TGTGCCATCAGGACGAGGACAGCTGGAAACACCATATATTTT. Residues: CAIRTRTAGNTIYF.